The clone carrying this T cell receptor (beta chain) was detected only a few times. Its target is not known. Expressed TCRB transcripts were sequenced because the entire RNA isolate underwent reverse transcription. Profiled with immunoSEQ multiplex PCR; TCRdb holds only in-frame clones, not every one. The profile shows a few hundred thousand clones, 16% of them singletons. The sample comes from a study of beta chain features in type 1 diabetes. Background on the study: Some 110 million sorted cells were examined across all samples.

Study results and caveats: Still unanswered here is whether HLA type influences TCRB rearrangement. Across patients, naive, central memory and Treg TCRB repertoires exhibited apparently greater similarity than was observed across healthy donors. The study found moderately but significantly shorter TCRB CDR3s in all four CD4+ subsets of Type 1 diabetes patients. A PCR bias possibly favoring shorter templates would apply equally to patients and controls.

Trimming cost V 1 base and J 4 bases; bases outside gene matches: 5. Looked up from germline, CDR1 is SGHTA and CDR2 is FQGNSA. CDR3 length: 15 residues. This receptor was taken from a man aged 25-40 years with type 1 diabetes. The sample taken for sequencing was naive CD4+ T cells from blood. V is TRBV7-2 and J is TRBJ1-1, with TRBD1 matching over 8 bases. CDR3 nucleotide sequence: TGTGCCAGCAGCTTAGTCGGACAGGGAATCACTGAAGCTTTCTTT. Amino acids: CASSLVGQGITEAFF.